The text below deals with one T cell receptor beta chain. The antigen is not known. Germline CDR1 is MNHEY and CDR2 is SMNVEV (reference sequence). V was trimmed by 5 bases and J by 4 bases, leaving 14 bases between them. The CDR3 length is 14 residues. This table comes from immunoSEQ multiplex PCR, and its TCRdb copy is limited to in-frame clones, with some not included. Of 35,000 to 45,000 clones in the sample, 85% to 95% were seen once. This specimen comes from a study of OX40 agonist ivuxolimab in advanced cancers. Study outcomes and limitations: No determination was made of the antigen specificity of the expanded peripheral T cells. In the 0.1 to 3.0 mg/kg range, CD4+ and CD8+ blood T cells had expanded clonally by week 6.

The sequences come from CD4+ or CD8+ T cells sorted from blood, collected in a trial of the OX40 agonist ivuxolimab. The V gene is TRBV27, the J gene TRBJ1-1; tentative D call: TRBD1 (5 bases). This receptor was identified in an adult with an advanced solid tumor such as melanoma, head and neck, liver or kidney cancer. The CDR3: CASSPGAGTTEAFF. The CDR3 DNA reads as TGTGCCAGCAGTCCCGGGGCAGGGACCACTGAAGCTTTCTTT.